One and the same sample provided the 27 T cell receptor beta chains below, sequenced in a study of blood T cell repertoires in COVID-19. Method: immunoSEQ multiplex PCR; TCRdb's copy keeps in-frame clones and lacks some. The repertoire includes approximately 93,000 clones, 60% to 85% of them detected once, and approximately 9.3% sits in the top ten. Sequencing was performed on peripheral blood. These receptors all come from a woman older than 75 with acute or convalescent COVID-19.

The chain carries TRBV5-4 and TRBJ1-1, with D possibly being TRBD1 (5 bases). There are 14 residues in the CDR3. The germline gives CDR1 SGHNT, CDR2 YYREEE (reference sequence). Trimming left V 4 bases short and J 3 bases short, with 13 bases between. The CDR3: CASSIDQGYTEAFF. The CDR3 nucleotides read TGTGCCAGCAGCATAGACCAGGGATACACTGAAGCTTTCTTT. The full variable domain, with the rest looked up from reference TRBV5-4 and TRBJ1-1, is ETGVTQSPTHLIKTRGQQVTLRCSSQSGHNTVSWYQQALGQGPQFIFQYYREEENGRGNFPPRFSGLQFPNYSSELNVNALELDDSALYLCASSIDQGYTEAFFGQGTRLTVV.

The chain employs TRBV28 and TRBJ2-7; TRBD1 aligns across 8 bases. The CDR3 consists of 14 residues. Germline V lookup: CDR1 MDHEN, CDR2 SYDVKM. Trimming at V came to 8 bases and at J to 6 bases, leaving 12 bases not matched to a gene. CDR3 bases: TGTGCCAGCGGGTTCGACAGGGGAAACGGCGAGCAGTACTTC. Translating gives CASGFDRGNGEQYF.

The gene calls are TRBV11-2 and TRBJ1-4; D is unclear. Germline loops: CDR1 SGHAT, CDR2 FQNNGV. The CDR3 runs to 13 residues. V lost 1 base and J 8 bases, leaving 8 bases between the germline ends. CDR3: CASSLGAPEKLFF. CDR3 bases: TGTGCCAGCAGCTTAGGCGCACCGGAAAAACTGTTTTTT.

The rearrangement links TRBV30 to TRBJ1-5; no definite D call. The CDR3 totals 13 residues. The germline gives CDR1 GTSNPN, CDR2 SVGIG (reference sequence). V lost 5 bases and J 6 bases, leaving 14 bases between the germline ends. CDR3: CAWVGAEGQPQHF. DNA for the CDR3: TGTGCCTGGGTAGGAGCTGAGGGTCAGCCCCAGCATTTT.

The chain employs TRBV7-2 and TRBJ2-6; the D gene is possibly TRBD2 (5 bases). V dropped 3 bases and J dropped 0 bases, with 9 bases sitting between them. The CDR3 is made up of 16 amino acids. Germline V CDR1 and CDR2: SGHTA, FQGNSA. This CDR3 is CASSFRGSSGANVLTF. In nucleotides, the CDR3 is TGTGCCAGCAGCTTTCGAGGGAGCTCTGGGGCCAACGTCCTGACTTTC.

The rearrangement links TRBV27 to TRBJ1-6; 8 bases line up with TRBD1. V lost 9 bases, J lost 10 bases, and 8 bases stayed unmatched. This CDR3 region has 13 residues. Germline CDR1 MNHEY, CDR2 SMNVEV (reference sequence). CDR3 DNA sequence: TGTGCCAGTCGGGGGACAGGTTTATCACCCCTCCACTTT. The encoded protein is CASRGTGLSPLHF.

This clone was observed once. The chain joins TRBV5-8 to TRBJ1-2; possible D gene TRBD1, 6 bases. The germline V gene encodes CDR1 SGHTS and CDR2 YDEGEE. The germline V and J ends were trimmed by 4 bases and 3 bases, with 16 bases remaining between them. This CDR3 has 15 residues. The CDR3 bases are TGTGCCAGCAGCCCGTTGACAGGTGGAGACTATGGCTACACCTTC. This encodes CASSPLTGGDYGYTF.

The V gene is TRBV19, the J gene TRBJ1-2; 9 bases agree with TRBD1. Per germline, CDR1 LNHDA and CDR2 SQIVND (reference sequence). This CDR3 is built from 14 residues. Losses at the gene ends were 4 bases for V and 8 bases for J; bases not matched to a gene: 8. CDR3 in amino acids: CASSKQGAIYGYTF. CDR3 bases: TGTGCCAGTAGTAAACAGGGGGCGATTTACGGCTACACCTTC. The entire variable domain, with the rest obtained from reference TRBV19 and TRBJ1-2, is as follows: DGGITQSPKYLFRKEGQNVTLSCEQNLNHDAMYWYRQDPGQGLRLIYYSQIVNDFQKGDIAEGYSVSREKKESFPLTVTSAQKNPTAFYLCASSKQGAIYGYTFGSGTRLTVV.

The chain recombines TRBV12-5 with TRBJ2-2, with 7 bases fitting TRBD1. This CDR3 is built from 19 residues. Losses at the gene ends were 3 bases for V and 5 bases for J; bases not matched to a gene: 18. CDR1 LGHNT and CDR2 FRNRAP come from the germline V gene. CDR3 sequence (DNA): TGTGCTAGTGGTTTCGACGACAGGGACCCAGGATTTGGAACCGGGGAGCTGTTTTTT. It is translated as CASGFDDRDPGFGTGELFF.

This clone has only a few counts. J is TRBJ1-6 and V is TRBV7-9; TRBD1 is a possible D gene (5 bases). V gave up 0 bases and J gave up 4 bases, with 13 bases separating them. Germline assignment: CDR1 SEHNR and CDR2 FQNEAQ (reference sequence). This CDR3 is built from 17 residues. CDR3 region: CASSLATGVSYNSPLHF. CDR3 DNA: TGTGCCAGCAGCTTAGCGACGGGGGTATCATATAATTCACCCCTCCACTTT.

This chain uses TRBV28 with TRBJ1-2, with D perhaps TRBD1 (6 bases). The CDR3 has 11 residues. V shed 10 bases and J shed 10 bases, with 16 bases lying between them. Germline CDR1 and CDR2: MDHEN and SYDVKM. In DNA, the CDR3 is TGTGCCAATCAAATTCAGGGGTCCTACACCTTC. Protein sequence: CANQIQGSYTF.

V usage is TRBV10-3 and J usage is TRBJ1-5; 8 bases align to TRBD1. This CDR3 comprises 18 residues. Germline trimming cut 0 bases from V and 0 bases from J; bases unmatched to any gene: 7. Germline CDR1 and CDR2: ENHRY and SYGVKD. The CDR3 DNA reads TGTGCCATCAGTGAGTCGGCAGGGGGCTACTCTAGCAATCAGCCCCAGCATTTT. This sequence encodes CAISESAGGYSSNQPQHF.

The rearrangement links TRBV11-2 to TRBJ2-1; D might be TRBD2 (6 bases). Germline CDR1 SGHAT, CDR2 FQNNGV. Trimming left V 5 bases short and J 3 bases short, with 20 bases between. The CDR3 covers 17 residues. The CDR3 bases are TGTGCCAGCAGCACAACCGGCGGGGTCGCATTCTACAATGAGCAGTTCTTC. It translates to CASSTTGGVAFYNEQFF. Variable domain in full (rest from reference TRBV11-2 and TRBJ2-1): EAGVAQSPRYKIIEKRQSVAFWCNPISGHATLYWYQQILGQGPKLLIQFQNNGVVDDSQLPKDRFSAERLKGVDSTLKIQPAKLEDSAVYLCASSTTGGVAFYNEQFFGPGTRLTVL.

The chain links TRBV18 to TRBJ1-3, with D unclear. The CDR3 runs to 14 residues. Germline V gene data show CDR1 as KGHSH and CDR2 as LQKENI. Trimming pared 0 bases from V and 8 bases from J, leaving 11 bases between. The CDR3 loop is CASSPPASQDTIYF. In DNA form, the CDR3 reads TGTGCCAGCTCACCACCGGCCTCTCAGGACACCATATATTTT.

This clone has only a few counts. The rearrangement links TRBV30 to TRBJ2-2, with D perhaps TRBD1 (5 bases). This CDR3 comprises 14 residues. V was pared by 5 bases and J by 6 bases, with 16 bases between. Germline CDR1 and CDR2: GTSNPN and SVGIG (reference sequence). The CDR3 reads CAWSKGPGAGELFF. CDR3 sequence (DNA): TGTGCCTGGTCCAAGGGGCCTGGGGCCGGGGAGCTGTTTTTT.

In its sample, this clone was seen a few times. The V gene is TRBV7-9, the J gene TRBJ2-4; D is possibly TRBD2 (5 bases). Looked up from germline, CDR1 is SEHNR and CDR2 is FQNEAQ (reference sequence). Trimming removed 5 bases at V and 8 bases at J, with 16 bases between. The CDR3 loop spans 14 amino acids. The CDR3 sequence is CASSQTGIGDIQYF. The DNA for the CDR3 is TGTGCCAGCAGCCAAACGGGGATCGGGGACATTCAGTACTTC.

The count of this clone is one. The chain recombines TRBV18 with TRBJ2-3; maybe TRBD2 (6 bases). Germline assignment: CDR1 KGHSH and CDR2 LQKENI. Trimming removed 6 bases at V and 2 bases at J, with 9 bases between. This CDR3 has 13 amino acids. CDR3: CASSGLITDTQYF. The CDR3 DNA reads TGTGCCAGCTCGGGACTGATCACAGATACGCAGTATTTT.

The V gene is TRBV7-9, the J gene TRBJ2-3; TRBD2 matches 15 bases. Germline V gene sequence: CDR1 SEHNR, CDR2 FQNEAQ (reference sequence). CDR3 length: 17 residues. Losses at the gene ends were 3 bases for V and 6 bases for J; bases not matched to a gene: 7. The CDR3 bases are TGTGCCAGCAGCTTCGCCAGGACTAGCGGGGGGGAGGATACGCAGTATTTT. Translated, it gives CASSFARTSGGEDTQYF.

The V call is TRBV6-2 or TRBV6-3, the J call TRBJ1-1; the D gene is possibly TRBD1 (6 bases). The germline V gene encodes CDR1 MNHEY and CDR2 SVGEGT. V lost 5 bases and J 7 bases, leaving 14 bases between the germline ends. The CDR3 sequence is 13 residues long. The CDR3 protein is CASSTSTGSEAFF. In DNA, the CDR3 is TGTGCCAGCAGTACATCTACAGGGAGTGAAGCTTTCTTT.

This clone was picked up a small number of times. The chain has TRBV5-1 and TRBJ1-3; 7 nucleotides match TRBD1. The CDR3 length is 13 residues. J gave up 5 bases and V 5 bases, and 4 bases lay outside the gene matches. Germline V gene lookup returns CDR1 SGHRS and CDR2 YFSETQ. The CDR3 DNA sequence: TGCGCCAGCAGGGGACAGTTCCGAAACACCATATATTTT. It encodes CASRGQFRNTIYF.

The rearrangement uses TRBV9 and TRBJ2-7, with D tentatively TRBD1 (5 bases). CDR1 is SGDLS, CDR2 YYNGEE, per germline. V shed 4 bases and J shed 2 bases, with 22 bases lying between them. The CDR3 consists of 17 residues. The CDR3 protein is CASSKDYAGSSPYEQYF. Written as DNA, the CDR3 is TGTGCCAGCAGCAAGGATTACGCAGGGTCATCCCCCTACGAGCAGTACTTC.

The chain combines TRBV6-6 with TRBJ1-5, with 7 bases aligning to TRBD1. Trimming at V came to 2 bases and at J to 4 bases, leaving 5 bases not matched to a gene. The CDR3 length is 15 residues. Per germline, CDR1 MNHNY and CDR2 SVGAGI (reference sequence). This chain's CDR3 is CASSYPRGLNQPQHF. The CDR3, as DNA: TGTGCCAGCAGTTACCCTAGGGGGCTAAATCAGCCCCAGCATTTT.

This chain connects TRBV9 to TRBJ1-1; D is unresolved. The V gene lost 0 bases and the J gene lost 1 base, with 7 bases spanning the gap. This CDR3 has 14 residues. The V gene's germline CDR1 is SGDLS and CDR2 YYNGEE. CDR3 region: CASSVGHGNTEAFF. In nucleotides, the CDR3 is TGTGCCAGCAGCGTAGGTCACGGGAACACTGAAGCTTTCTTT.

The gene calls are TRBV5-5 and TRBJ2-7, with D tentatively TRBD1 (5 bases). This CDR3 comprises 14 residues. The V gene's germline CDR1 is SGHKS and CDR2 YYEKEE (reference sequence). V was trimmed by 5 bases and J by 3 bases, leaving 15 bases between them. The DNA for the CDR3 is TGTGCCAGCAGTCTCGCCGGACACGACTACGAGCAGTACTTC. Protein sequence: CASSLAGHDYEQYF. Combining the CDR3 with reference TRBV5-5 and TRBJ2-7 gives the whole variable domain DAGVTQSPTHLIKTRGQQVTLRCSPISGHKSVSWYQQVLGQGPQFIFQYYEKEERGRGNFPDRFSARQFPNYSSELNVNALLLGDSALYLCASSLAGHDYEQYFGPGTRLTVT.

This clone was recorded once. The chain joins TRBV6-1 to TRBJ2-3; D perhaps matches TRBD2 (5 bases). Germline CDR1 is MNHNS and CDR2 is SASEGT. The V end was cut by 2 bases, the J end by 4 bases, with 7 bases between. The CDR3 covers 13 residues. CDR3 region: CASSEREPDTQYF. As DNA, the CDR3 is TGTGCCAGCAGTGAAAGGGAGCCAGATACGCAGTATTTT.

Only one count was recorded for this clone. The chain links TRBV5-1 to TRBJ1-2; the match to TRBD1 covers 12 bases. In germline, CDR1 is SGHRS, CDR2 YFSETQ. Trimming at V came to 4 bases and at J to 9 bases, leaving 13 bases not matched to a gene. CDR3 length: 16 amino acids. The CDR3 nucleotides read TGCGCCAGCAGCAAGACCGGGACAGGGGGCGGTTTGAGCTACACCTTC. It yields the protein CASSKTGTGGGLSYTF.

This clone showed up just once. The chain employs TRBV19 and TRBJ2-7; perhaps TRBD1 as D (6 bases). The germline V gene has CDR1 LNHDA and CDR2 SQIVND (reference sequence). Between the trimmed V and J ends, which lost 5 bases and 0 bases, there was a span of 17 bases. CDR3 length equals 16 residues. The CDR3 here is CASSPPGAEGSYEQYF. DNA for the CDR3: TGTGCCAGTAGTCCCCCAGGGGCAGAAGGCTCCTACGAGCAGTACTTC.